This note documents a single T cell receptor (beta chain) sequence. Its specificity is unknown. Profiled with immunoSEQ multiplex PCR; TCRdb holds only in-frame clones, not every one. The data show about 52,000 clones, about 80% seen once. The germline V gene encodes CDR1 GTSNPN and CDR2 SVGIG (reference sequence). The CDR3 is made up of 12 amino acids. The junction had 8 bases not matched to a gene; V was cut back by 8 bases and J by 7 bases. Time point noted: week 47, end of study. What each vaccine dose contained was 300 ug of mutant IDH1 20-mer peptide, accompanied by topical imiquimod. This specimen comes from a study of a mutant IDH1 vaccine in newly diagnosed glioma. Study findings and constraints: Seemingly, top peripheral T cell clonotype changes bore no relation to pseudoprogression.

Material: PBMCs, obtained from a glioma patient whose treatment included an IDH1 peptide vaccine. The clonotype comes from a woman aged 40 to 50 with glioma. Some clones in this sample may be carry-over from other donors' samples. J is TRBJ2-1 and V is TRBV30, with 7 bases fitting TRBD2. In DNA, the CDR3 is TGTGCCGGAGCGGGGCTCGGGAATGAGCAGTTCTTC. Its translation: CAGAGLGNEQFF.